What follows are 3 T cell receptor beta chains derived from one specimen sequenced in a study of cytomegalovirus exposure and HLA in healthy donors. Measured with immunoSEQ multiplex PCR; TCRdb has only the in-frame clones, and not every one. This sample yields around 150,000 clones, of which about 80% are seen a single time; 30% belongs to the top ten. The sample consisted of PBMCs. These receptors were obtained from a man younger than 40 in good health and CMV-seropositive.

The rearrangement links TRBV5-6 to TRBJ1-2; perhaps TRBD1 as D (5 bases). CDR3 length equals 14 residues. In germline, CDR1 is SGHDT, CDR2 YYEEEE. V was clipped by 2 bases and J by 4 bases, with 12 bases between them. CDR3 bases: TGTGCCAGCAGCTTTGGACACGAGAGCTATGGCTACACCTTC. Its protein product is CASSFGHESYGYTF. Full variable domain (missing parts from reference TRBV5-6 and TRBJ1-2): DAGVTQSPTHLIKTRGQQVTLRCSPKSGHDTVSWYQQALGQGPQFIFQYYEEEERQRGNFPDRFSGHQFPNYSSELNVNALLLGDSALYLCASSFGHESYGYTFGSGTRLTVV.

The rearrangement links TRBV11-2 to TRBJ2-7; 8 bases match TRBD2. Germline values: CDR1 SGHAT, CDR2 FQNNGV. The CDR3 is made up of 14 amino acids. The V gene end was trimmed by 2 bases and the J gene end by 4 bases; junction bases not matched to a gene: 4. The CDR3 is CASSLTSGKYEQYF. DNA of the CDR3: TGTGCCAGCAGCTTAACTAGCGGCAAATACGAGCAGTACTTC.

In its sample, this clone was seen once. The chain links TRBV29-1 to TRBJ2-3; TRBD1 matches 8 bases. This CDR3 contains 11 residues. Germline-derived CDR1 and CDR2 are SQVTM and ANQGSEA. The J segment lost 4 bases and the V segment lost 6 bases, leaving 0 bases of the junction unmatched. CDR3 loop: CSVGQADTQYF. DNA for the CDR3: TGCAGCGTGGGACAGGCAGATACGCAGTATTTT.